Listed below are T cell receptor beta chains from one sample, sequenced in a study of cytomegalovirus exposure and HLA in healthy donors. Sequencing was performed with immunoSEQ multiplex PCR; in TCRdb, only in-frame clones are kept and a portion is missing. This table holds around 90,000 clones, about 68% found once. Sequenced sample: PBMCs. These receptors were obtained from a human donor in good health. The conserved cysteine and the conserved F or W are not part of the CDR3 here. The D gene is left open where the match is weak.

j_call d_call v_call cdr3_aa
TRBJ2-2 TRBD2 TRBV7-7 ASSLSSGGDTTGELF
TRBJ1-5 TRBD1 TRBV5-1 ASSFQGGGPQH
TRBJ2-1 TRBD2 TRBV29-1 SVEDPYRAGGYNEQF
TRBJ1-2 . TRBV6-5 ASSYSLRGLTGGYT
TRBJ1-1 . TRBV7-9 ASSSQGNTEAF
TRBJ1-6 TRBD1 TRBV27 ASSHGQVSPLH
TRBJ2-7 . TRBV6-6 ASGQQGSHEQY
TRBJ2-3 . TRBV30 AWSVGNTQY
TRBJ1-2 . TRBV5-1 ASSLERFYGYT
TRBJ2-7 . TRBV25-1 ASSGRTRQDYEQY
TRBJ1-3 TRBD1 TRBV19 ASSRQGLSSGNTIY
TRBJ2-2 TRBD2 TRBV4-3 ASSLLAGGNLGGELF
TRBJ1-2 TRBD1 TRBV7-3 ASSLDRGYGYT
TRBJ1-6 . TRBV5-4 ASSLAPGESSPLH
TRBJ1-2 . TRBV2 ASSRDSPGYT
TRBJ2-7 TRBD2 TRBV27 ASSLGGLEPREQY
TRBJ1-5 . TRBV19 ASSKTRDWGLLSNQPQH
TRBJ1-4 . TRBV2 ASSRAGGTNEKLF
TRBJ1-2 . TRBV6-6 ASSYGGVSGYT
TRBJ2-2 . TRBV30 AWSVRQLRPNTGELF
TRBJ1-2 . TRBV5-1 ASTTTGGYGYT
TRBJ2-1 TRBD2 TRBV5-6 ASRTAGEYNEQF
TRBJ1-6 TRBD1 TRBV27 ASSSPGQGGGSYNSPLH
TRBJ1-1 . TRBV7-2 ASSLSTRWNTEAF
TRBJ1-6 TRBD1 TRBV4-1 ASSQEGTGASPLH
TRBJ2-5 TRBD2 TRBV5-5 ASSTLSGAETQY
TRBJ1-2 . TRBV30 AWSLSLASYGYT
TRBJ2-5 . TRBV11-1 ASSLGLQETQY
TRBJ2-1 TRBD1 TRBV10-3 ASRQGTTEQF
TRBJ2-2 . TRBV2 ASSEQDTGELF
TRBJ2-2 . TRBV6-5 ASSYRRGGELF
TRBJ2-7 TRBD1 TRBV7-2 ASSLEDRAYEQY
TRBJ2-2 TRBD2 TRBV30 AWSVLAGGPGELF
TRBJ2-2 . TRBV19 ASSPGTGMSTGELF
TRBJ2-3 TRBD1 TRBV25-1 ASSPDRDPPMSTDTQY
TRBJ2-7 . TRBV14 ASSQELAYEQY
TRBJ2-7 . TRBV5-1 ASSLRGGPLLSYEQY
TRBJ1-5 . TRBV29-1 SYTGLGNQPQH
TRBJ1-2 . TRBV7-2 ASSQGRQNYGYT
TRBJ2-1 TRBD1 TRBV9 ASSPGTGGFYNEQF
TRBJ1-1 . TRBV29-1 SVVSWDTEQGAF
TRBJ2-1 . TRBV7-3 ASSLVGGTVRNEQF
TRBJ2-3 . TRBV7-3 ASSRFGGQDTQY